This TCR beta chain was identified during a study of shared clonotypes between healthy human individuals. Study conclusions and caveats: Only blood underwent sampling, and tissue repertoires likely differ. Only a few donors were included, so the genetic and exposure-history diversity represented was limited. Large depth notwithstanding, sorted-subset sequencing proved incomplete by rarefaction.

Here immunoSEQ multiplex PCR was the method, and the copy in TCRdb shows in-frame clones only, minus some. The table records roughly 2 million clones, about 95% of them present only once. Naivety among CD8 cells was defined by CD45RO negativity and positive CCR7 selection, thereby excluding terminally differentiated effector memory CD45RA+ cells. HIV-negative, healthy adults without recent acute infections or vaccinations were the donors. The CDR3 loop spans 13 amino acids. Germline lookup yields CDR1 SGDLS and CDR2 YYNGEE. V dropped 7 bases and J dropped 5 bases, with 16 bases sitting between them. Notes on this clone: Antigen unknown.

Sequencing was done on a sample of naive CD8+ T cells sorted from blood. The TCR originated in a man younger than 30 in good health. The V and J genes are TRBV9 and TRBJ2-7, with D possibly TRBD2 on 6 matching bases. CDR3 DNA sequence: TGTGCCAGCGGGGGGAGCGATTCCCACGAGCAGTACTTC. It specifies CASGGSDSHEQYF.